This is a list of T cell receptor beta chains from one sample in a study of Graves' ophthalmopathy and Graves' hyperthyroidism. TCRdb reprocessed the multiplex PCR reads with MiXCR, giving one entry per CDR3 protein. Among over a million distinct CDR3 sequences, roughly two fifths were seen once, and the ten largest hold 11%. The source material was peripheral blood or thyroid tissue (not recorded which). The receptors stem from an adult man with Graves' hyperthyroidism. Each CDR3 is given with its conserved first and last residue. A D gene is named only where the DNA matches it firmly. Only some rows state a clone size, as once, few, many or a class for expanded clones.

d_call,j_call,v_call,cdr3_length,clone_size,cdr3_nt,cdr3_aa
NA,TRBJ1-1,TRBV10-3,14,many,TGTGCCATCAGTGAGTCGAGGGGGAACACTGAAGCTTTCTTT,CAISESRGNTEAFF
NA,TRBJ1-6,TRBV4-1,16,NA,TGCGCCAGCAGCCCCCACGACCAAGGGGGAAGGTCACCCCTCCACTTT,CASSPHDQGGRSPLHF
NA,TRBJ1-2,TRBV4-1,14,NA,TGCGCCAGCAGCCAAGATGGACAGCTCTATGGCCACACCTTC,CASSQDGQLYGHTF
TRBD1,TRBJ1-5,TRBV19,15,many,TGTGCCACCGTTCGGGACAGGGGGCATCGACAGCCCCAGCATTTT,CATVRDRGHRQPQHF
NA,TRBJ1-1,TRBV6-2/TRBV6-3,14,NA,TGTGCCAGCAGGGCCGCCACAAAGAACACTGAAGCTTTCTTT,CASRAATKNTEAFF
TRBD2,TRBJ2-7,TRBV29-1,14,few,TGCAGCGTTCCCCTTAGCGGGAGCTCCTACGAGCAGTACTTC,CSVPLSGSSYEQYF
NA,TRBJ2-7,TRBV9,13,NA,TGTGCCAGCAGCGTAGTCGGGAGTGGCGAGCAGTACTTC,CASSVVGSGEQYF
TRBD1,TRBJ2-7,TRBV5-1,15,NA,TGCGCCAGCAGCTTCCGACAGGGAGAGGGTTCCGAGCAGTACTTC,CASSFRQGEGSEQYF
NA,TRBJ1-5,TRBV4-3,14,many,TGCGCCAGCAGCCAAGAAACCCGGGATCAGCCCCAGCATTTT,CASSQETRDQPQHF
NA,TRBJ1-1,TRBV4-3,13,NA,TGCGCCAGCAGCCAAGACTTTCGTGGGCGAGCTTTCTTT,CASSQDFRGRAFF
TRBD2,TRBJ2-5,TRBV2,14,NA,TGTGCCAGCGGTACCGCTAGCGGACAAGAGACCCTGTACTTC,CASGTASGQETLYF
TRBD1,TRBJ2-7,TRBV11-3,16,NA,TGTGCCAGCAGCACCGGGGGACCTGGACAGGGCCACGAGCAGTACTTC,CASSTGGPGQGHEQYF
TRBD1,TRBJ1-1,TRBV20-1,13,once,TGCAGTGCTACTCTTCAGGGGGCAGATGAAGCTTTCTTT,CSATLQGADEAFF
TRBD1,TRBJ2-7,TRBV19,14,many,TGTGCCAGTAGCGGGACAGGGGGGGCCTACGAGCAGTACTTC,CASSGTGGAYEQYF
NA,TRBJ1-5,TRBV2,13,many,TGTGCCAGCAGTGTGACCCCGGGACAGCCCCAGCATTTT,CASSVTPGQPQHF
NA,TRBJ2-7,TRBV27,11,NA,TGTGCCAGCTCGAATTGGGGGGAGCAGTACTTC,CASSNWGEQYF
NA,TRBJ2-7,TRBV28,14,NA,TGTGCCAGCAGTTTAGCAGACCCTTCCTACGAGCAGTACTTC,CASSLADPSYEQYF
NA,TRBJ1-1,TRBV5-1,16,few,TGCGCCAGCAGCCCCGCCGCTCAACCTAACTCAGGGTGGGCTTTCTTT,CASSPAAQPNSGWAFF
TRBD1,TRBJ1-2,TRBV6-5,14,NA,TGTGCCAGCAGTGCCTGGACAGGGGGCGGAGGCTACACCTTC,CASSAWTGGGGYTF
NA,TRBJ1-1,TRBV5-1,14,many,TGCGCCAGCAGCTTCTCGAGGGATGGCTCTGAAGCTTTCTTT,CASSFSRDGSEAFF
NA,TRBJ2-2,TRBV11-2,10,NA,TGTGCCAGCAGCTTCGGGGAGCTGTTTTTT,CASSFGELFF
NA,TRBJ1-3,TRBV6-5,15,few,TGTGCCAGCAGTTACGGACGGTACTCTGGAAACACCATATATTTT,CASSYGRYSGNTIYF